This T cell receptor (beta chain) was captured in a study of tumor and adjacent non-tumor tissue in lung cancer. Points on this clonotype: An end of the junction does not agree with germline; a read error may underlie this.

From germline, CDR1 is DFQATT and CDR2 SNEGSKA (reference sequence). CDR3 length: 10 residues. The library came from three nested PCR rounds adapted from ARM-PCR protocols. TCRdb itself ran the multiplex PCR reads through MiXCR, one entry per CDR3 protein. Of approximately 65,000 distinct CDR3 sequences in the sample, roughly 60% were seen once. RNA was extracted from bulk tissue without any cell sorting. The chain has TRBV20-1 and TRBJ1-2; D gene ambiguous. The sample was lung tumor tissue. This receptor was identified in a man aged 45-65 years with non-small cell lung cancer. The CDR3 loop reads CSARGYGYAF. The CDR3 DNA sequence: TGCAGTGCTAGAGGCTATGGCTACGCCTTC.